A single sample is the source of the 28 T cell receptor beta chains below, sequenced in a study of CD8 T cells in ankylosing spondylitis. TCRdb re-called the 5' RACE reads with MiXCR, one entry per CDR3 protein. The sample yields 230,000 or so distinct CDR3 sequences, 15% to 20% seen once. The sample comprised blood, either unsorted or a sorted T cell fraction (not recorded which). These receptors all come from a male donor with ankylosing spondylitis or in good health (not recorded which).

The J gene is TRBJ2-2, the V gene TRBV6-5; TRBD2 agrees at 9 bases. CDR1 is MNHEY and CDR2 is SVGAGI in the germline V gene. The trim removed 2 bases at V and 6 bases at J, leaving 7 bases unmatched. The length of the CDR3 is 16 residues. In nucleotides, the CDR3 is TGTGCCAGCAGTTACCGTGGCGGGAGGGCCTCCGGGGAGCTGTTTTTT. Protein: CASSYRGGRASGELFF.

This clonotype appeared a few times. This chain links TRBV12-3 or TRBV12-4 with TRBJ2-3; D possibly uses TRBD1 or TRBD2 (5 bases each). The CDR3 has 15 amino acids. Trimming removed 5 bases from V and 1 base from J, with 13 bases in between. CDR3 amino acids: CASSTARGGTDTQYF. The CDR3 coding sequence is TGTGCCAGCAGTACCGCTAGAGGGGGCACAGATACGCAGTATTTT.

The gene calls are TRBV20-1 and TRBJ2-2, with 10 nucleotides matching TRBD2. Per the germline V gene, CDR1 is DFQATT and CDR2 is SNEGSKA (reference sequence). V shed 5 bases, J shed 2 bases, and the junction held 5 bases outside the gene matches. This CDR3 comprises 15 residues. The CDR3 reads CSAFTSGVNTGELFF. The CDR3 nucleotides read TGCAGTGCTTTCACTAGCGGGGTTAACACCGGGGAGCTGTTTTTT.

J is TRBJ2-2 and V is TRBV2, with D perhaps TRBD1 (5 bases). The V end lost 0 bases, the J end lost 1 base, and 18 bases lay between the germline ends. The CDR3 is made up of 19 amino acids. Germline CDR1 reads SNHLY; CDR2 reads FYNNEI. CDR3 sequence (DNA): TGTGCCAGCAGTGAAGCACTGGGGCTAGGGAAAGGGAACACCGGGGAGCTGTTTTTT. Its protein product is CASSEALGLGKGNTGELFF.

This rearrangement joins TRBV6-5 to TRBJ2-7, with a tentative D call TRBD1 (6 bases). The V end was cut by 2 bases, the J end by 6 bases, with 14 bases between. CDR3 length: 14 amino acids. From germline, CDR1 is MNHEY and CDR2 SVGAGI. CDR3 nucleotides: TGTGCCAGCAGTTACCCATACAGGGAAGGCGAGCAGTACTTC. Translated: CASSYPYREGEQYF.

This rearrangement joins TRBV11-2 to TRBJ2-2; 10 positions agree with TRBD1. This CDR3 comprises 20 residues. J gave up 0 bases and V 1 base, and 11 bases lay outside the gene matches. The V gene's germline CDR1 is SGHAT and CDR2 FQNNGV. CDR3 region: CASSLVGGQGILPNTGELFF. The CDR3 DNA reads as TGTGCCAGCAGCTTAGTGGGGGGACAGGGGATACTTCCGAACACCGGGGAGCTGTTTTTT. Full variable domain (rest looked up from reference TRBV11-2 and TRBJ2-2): EAGVAQSPRYKIIEKRQSVAFWCNPISGHATLYWYQQILGQGPKLLIQFQNNGVVDDSQLPKDRFSAERLKGVDSTLKIQPAKLEDSAVYLCASSLVGGQGILPNTGELFFGEGSRLTVL.

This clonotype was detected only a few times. In DNA form, the CDR3 reads TGTGCCAGCAGGCGGGACAATGAGCAGTTCTTC. It translates to CASRRDNEQFF. This chain joins TRBV25-1 and TRBJ2-1, with D possibly being TRBD2 (5 bases). The CDR3 has 11 amino acids. The V end lost 6 bases, the J end lost 5 bases, and 5 bases lay between the germline ends. Germline assignment: CDR1 MGHDK and CDR2 SYGVNS.

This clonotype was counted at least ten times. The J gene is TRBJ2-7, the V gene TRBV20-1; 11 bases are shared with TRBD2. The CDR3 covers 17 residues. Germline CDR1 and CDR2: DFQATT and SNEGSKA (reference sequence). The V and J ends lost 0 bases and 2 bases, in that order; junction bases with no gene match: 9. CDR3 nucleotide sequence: TGCAGTGCTAGAGATTTTCTGACTAGCGGGGAGACCTACGAGCAGTACTTC. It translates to CSARDFLTSGETYEQYF.

The CDR3: CASSPGLGTYEQYF. The CDR3 DNA sequence: TGTGCCAGCAGCCCGGGACTAGGGACCTACGAGCAGTACTTC. The chain is built from TRBV3-1 and TRBJ2-7; TRBD2 agrees at 8 bases. Germline CDR1 is LGHDT and CDR2 is YNNKEL (reference sequence). V shed 4 bases, J shed 2 bases, and the junction held 4 bases outside the gene matches. This CDR3 comprises 14 residues.

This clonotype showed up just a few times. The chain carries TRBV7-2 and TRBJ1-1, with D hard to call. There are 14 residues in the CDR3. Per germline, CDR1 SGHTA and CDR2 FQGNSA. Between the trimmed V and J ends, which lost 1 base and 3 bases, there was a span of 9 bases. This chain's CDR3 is CASSLVLVYTEAFF. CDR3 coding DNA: TGTGCCAGCAGCTTAGTTTTGGTTTACACTGAAGCTTTCTTT.

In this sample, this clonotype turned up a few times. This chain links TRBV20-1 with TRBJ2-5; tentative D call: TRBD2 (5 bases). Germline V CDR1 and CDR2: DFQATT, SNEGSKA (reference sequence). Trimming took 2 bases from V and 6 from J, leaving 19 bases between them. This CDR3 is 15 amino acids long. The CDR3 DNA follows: TGCAGTGCTAGATTATCGATTGAGGAGGCGCAGACCCAGTACTTC. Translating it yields CSARLSIEEAQTQYF.

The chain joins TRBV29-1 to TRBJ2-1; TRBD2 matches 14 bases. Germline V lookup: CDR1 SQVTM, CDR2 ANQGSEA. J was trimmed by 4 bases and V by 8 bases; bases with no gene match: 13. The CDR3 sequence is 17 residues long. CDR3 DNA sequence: TGCAGCTCTGGGACTAGCGGGAGACTGCTGGGGTACAATGAGCAGTTCTTC. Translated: CSSGTSGRLLGYNEQFF.

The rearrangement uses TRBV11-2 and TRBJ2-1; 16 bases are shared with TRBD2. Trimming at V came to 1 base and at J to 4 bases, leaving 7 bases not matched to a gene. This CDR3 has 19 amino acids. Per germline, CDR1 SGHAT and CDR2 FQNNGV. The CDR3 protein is CASSLGGTSGRAVYNEQFF. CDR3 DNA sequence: TGTGCCAGCAGCTTAGGGGGGACTAGCGGGAGGGCCGTATACAATGAGCAGTTCTTC.

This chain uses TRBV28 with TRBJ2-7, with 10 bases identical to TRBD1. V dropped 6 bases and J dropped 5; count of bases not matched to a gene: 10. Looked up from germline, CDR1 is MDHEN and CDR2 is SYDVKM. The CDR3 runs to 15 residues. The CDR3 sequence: CASSPLRDRGDEQYF. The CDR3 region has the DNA TGTGCCAGCAGCCCACTCCGGGACAGGGGTGACGAGCAGTACTTC.

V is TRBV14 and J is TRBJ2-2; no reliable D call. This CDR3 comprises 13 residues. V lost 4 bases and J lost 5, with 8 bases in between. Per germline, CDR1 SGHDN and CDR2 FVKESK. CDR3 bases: TGTGCCAGCAGCCCCTGGTTTACCGGGGAGCTGTTTTTT. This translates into CASSPWFTGELFF.

CDR3 bases: TGTGCCACCAGGCCCGGGTCTGAGGGCGAGCAGTACTTC. Translating it yields CATRPGSEGEQYF. The V and J genes are TRBV12-3 or TRBV12-4 and TRBJ2-7, with TRBD2 as a possible D gene (5 bases). CDR3 length: 13 residues. V was clipped by 10 bases and J by 6 bases, with 19 bases between them.

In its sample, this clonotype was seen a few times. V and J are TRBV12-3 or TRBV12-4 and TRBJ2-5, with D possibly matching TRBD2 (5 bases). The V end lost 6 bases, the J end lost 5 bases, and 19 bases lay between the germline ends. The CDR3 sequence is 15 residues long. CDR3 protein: CASSYLRETRETQYF. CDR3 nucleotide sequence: TGTGCCAGCAGCTATCTCCGGGAAACTAGGGAGACCCAGTACTTC.

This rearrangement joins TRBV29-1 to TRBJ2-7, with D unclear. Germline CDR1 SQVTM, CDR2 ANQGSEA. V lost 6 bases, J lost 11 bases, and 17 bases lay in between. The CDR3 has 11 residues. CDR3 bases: TGCAGCGTCCCCGACACGGATAGAGAGTACTTC. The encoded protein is CSVPDTDREYF.

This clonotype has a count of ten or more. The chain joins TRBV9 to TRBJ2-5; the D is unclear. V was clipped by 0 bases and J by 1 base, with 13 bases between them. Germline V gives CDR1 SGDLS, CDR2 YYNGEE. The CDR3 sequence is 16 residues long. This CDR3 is CASSVGKAETQETQYF. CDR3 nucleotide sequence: TGTGCCAGCAGCGTAGGAAAGGCGGAGACCCAAGAGACCCAGTACTTC. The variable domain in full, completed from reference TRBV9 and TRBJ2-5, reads DSGVTQTPKHLITATGQRVTLRCSPRSGDLSVYWYQQSLDQGLQFLIQYYNGEERAKGNILERFSAQQFPDLHSELNLSSLELGDSALYFCASSVGKAETQETQYFGPGTRLLVL.

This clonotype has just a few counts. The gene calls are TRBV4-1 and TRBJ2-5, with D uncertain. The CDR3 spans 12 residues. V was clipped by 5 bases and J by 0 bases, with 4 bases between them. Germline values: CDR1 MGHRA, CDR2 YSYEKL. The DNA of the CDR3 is TGCGCCAGCAGCGACCACCAAGAGACCCAGTACTTC. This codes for CASSDHQETQYF.

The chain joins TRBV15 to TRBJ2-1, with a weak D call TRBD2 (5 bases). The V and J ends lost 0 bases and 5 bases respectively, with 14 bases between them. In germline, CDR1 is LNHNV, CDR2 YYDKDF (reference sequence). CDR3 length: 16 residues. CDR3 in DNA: TGTGCCACCAGCAGAGAATCTGGACTCGACGACAATGAGCAGTTCTTC. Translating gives CATSRESGLDDNEQFF.

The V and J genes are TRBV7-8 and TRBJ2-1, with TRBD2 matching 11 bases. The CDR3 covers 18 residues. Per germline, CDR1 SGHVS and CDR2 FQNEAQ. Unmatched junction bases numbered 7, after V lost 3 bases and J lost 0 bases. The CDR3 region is CASSLGGLAERSYNEQFF. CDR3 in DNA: TGTGCCAGCAGCTTGGGGGGACTAGCGGAACGCTCCTACAATGAGCAGTTCTTC.

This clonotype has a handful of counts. CDR3 in DNA: TGTGCCAGCAGCCCAAAACAGGAATACCGCGAGACCCAGTACTTC. Amino acid sequence: CASSPKQEYRETQYF. V usage is TRBV4-2 and J usage is TRBJ2-5, with a tentative D call TRBD1 (5 bases). Trimming removed 4 bases from V and 5 bases from J, with 17 bases in between. CDR3 length: 15 residues. The germline gives CDR1 LGHNA, CDR2 YNFKEQ.

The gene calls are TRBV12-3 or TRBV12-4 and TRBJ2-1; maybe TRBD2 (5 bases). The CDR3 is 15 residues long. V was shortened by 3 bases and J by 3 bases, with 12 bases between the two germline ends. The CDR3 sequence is CASSFLDFGYNEQFF. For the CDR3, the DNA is TGTGCCAGCAGTTTCTTGGACTTTGGCTACAATGAGCAGTTCTTC.

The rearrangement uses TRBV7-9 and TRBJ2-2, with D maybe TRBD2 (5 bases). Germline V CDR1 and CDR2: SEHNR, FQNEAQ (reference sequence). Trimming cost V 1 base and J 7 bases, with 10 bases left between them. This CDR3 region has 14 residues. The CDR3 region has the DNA TGTGCCAGCAGCTTAGGACTATCGGGCGGGGAGCTGTTTTTT. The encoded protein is CASSLGLSGGELFF.

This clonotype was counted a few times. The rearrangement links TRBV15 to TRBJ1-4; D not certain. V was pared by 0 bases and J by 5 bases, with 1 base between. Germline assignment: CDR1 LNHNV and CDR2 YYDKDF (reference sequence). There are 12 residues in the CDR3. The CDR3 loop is CATSRENEKLFF. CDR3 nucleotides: TGTGCCACCAGCAGAGAAAATGAAAAACTGTTTTTT.

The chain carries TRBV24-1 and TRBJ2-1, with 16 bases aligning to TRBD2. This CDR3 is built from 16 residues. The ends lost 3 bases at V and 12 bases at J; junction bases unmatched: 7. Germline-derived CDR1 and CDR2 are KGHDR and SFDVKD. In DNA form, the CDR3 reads TGTGCCACCAGTGATCCGGGACTAGCGGGAGGGCCACGGCAGTTCTTC. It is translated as CATSDPGLAGGPRQFF.

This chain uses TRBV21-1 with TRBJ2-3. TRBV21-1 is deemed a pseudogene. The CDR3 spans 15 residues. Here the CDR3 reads CASSNESDGTDTQYF. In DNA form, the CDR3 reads TGTGCCAGCAGCAACGAATCGGACGGCACAGATACGCAGTATTTT.